The source of this TCR beta chain is a study of brain T cells in children with intractable seizures. Study-level findings and limits: Pre-surgery blood may have been undersampled, hiding some clones. Viral specificity was inferred only from CDR3 similarity; HCMV serostatus was unknown.

Comment on this clone: Its antigen remains unknown.

Surgery cases with the highest brain T cell transcript signatures were chosen for sequencing. Before surgery, patients took at least one anti-epileptic drug. Sequencing was performed with immunoSEQ multiplex PCR; in TCRdb, only in-frame clones are kept and a portion is missing. Among about 64,000 clones, 95% to 96% were seen once, and the ten largest hold roughly 0.38%. Per the germline V gene, CDR1 is MGHDK and CDR2 is SYGVNS. The V gene lost 1 base and the J gene lost 4 bases, with 5 bases spanning the gap. There are 13 residues in the CDR3. The clonotype originates from a boy in the first two years of life with focal cortical dysplasia and intractable seizures. The material sequenced was peripheral blood, taken at surgery. V gene TRBV25-1 combines with J gene TRBJ1-5; D not resolved. The CDR3 nucleotides are TGTGCCAGCAGTGAATTGGGGAATCAGCCCCAGCATTTT. Its translation is CASSELGNQPQHF.